The 22 T cell receptor beta chains given below trace back to one sample, sequenced in a study of vaccination effects on CD4 cells after COVID-19. Clones were read by immunoSEQ multiplex PCR, and TCRdb kept only the in-frame ones, dropping some. Altogether 30,000 to 40,000 clones are present, around 79% being singletons, with the ten largest covering under 8.5%. CD4+ T cell isolation took place after about 11 days of culture. It was between March and December 2020 that the person had a SARS-CoV-2 infection confirmed by PCR. Either the BNT162b2 or mRNA-1273 vaccine was given to participants in two doses. These TCRs' antigens remain unknown. Sequencing used CD4+ T cells from PBMCs cultured without peptide, obtained after COVID-19 vaccination. These receptors all stem from a human donor who had a prior SARS-CoV-2 infection.

The sample holds one count of this clone. The chain links TRBV19 to TRBJ1-3; D unclear. Trimming removed 5 bases at V and 1 base at J, with 6 bases between. CDR1 and CDR2 (germline): LNHDA, SQIVND (reference sequence). There are 13 residues in the CDR3. CDR3 sequence: CASSVVSGNTIYF. The CDR3, as DNA: TGTGCCAGTAGTGTGGTTTCTGGAAACACCATATATTTT.

The rearrangement joins TRBV7-8 to TRBJ1-5, with D uncertain. V lost 5 bases and J lost 7, with 15 bases in between. The CDR3 runs 14 residues. CDR1 is SGHVS, CDR2 FQNEAQ, per germline. Here the CDR3 DNA reads TGTGCCAGCAGCCTCGCAAGGGCTGGACAGCCCCAGCATTTT. Protein sequence: CASSLARAGQPQHF.

The chain uses TRBV28 and TRBJ1-1; D possibly corresponds to TRBD1 (6 bases). With 5 bases removed from V and 0 bases from J, the gap between germline ends came to 22 bases. From germline, CDR1 is MDHEN and CDR2 SYDVKM. This CDR3 is built from 18 residues. Here the CDR3 DNA reads TGTGCCAGCAGTCCGGGGGTTGCAGGGGCGGTTATGAACACTGAAGCTTTCTTT. Its protein product is CASSPGVAGAVMNTEAFF.

This chain links TRBV30 with TRBJ2-7; 7 nucleotides agree with TRBD1. Per the germline V gene, CDR1 is GTSNPN and CDR2 is SVGIG (reference sequence). This CDR3 comprises 11 residues. V lost 5 bases, J lost 3 bases, and 1 base stayed unmatched. The CDR3 here is CAWGDSYEQYF. The CDR3 nucleotides read TGTGCCTGGGGGGACAGCTACGAGCAGTACTTC.

The chain carries TRBV19 and TRBJ1-1; D remains ambiguous. V was clipped by 3 bases and J by 3 bases, with 11 bases between them. Germline V lookup: CDR1 LNHDA, CDR2 SQIVND (reference sequence). The CDR3 loop spans 14 amino acids. The CDR3 DNA is TGTGCCAGTAGTATGGCGTGGGGAGACACTGAAGCTTTCTTT. It translates to CASSMAWGDTEAFF.

The chain carries TRBV5-1 and TRBJ1-1; D ambiguous. The germline V gene encodes CDR1 SGHRS and CDR2 YFSETQ. V was pared by 4 bases and J by 1 base, with 8 bases between. The CDR3 totals 13 residues. This CDR3 is CASSVDPNTEAFF. The CDR3 region has the DNA TGCGCCAGCAGCGTAGACCCGAACACTGAAGCTTTCTTT.

DNA for the CDR3: TGTGCCAGCAGCCAAGGACTAGATGGCACAGATACGCAGTATTTT. Its protein product is CASSQGLDGTDTQYF. V usage is TRBV3-1 (or the pseudogene TRBV3-2) and J usage is TRBJ2-3; the D gene is possibly TRBD2 (6 bases). V gave up 1 base and J gave up 1 base, with 9 bases separating them. CDR3 length equals 15 residues. From germline, CDR1 is LGHDT and CDR2 YNNKEL (reference sequence).

CDR3 nucleotide sequence: TGTGCCAGCAGCCCCCGGGGGAGCGGGGGGGCTGGGGAGCAGTTCTTC. It encodes CASSPRGSGGAGEQFF. This chain connects TRBV7-2 to TRBJ2-1, with TRBD2 matching over 10 bases. This CDR3 is 16 amino acids long. Germline CDR1 reads SGHTA; CDR2 reads FQGNSA. After removal of 5 bases from V and 10 bases from J, the junction contained 14 bases not matched to a gene.

The chain combines TRBV28 with TRBJ2-5, with 7 bases aligning to TRBD2. V trimming: 7 bases; J trimming: 6 bases; junction bases outside the gene matches: 11. Germline V CDR1 and CDR2: MDHEN, SYDVKM. CDR3 length: 14 residues. CDR3 nucleotide sequence: TGTGCCAGCAACCAGCGGGGCGTTCTACAGACCCAGTACTTC. It is translated as CASNQRGVLQTQYF.

The chain couples TRBV5-1 to TRBJ2-1, with 9 bases matching TRBD2. V trimming: 4 bases; J trimming: 5 bases; junction bases outside the gene matches: 13. The CDR3 is made up of 17 amino acids. CDR1 SGHRS and CDR2 YFSETQ come from the germline V gene. The CDR3 DNA is TGCGCCAGCAGCGCTCGACGTCCGGGACTAGCAGACAATGAGCAGTTCTTC. Its translation is CASSARRPGLADNEQFF.

The genes are TRBV4-1 and TRBJ1-1; D is perhaps TRBD1 (5 bases). The V end lost 1 base, the J end lost 0 bases, and 18 bases lay between the germline ends. Per germline, CDR1 MGHRA and CDR2 YSYEKL. This CDR3 contains 18 residues. The CDR3 region has the DNA TGCGCCAGCAGCCAAGGAGGAACACGGGGCAAAATGAACACTGAAGCTTTCTTT. Its translation is CASSQGGTRGKMNTEAFF.

In its sample, this clone was seen a few times. The chain joins TRBV27 to TRBJ2-7; D is uncertain. V lost 8 bases to trimming and J lost 2 bases, with 10 bases between them. The CDR3 runs 12 residues. Germline V CDR1 and CDR2: MNHEY, SMNVEV (reference sequence). CDR3 amino acids: CASWATPYEQYF. As DNA, the CDR3 is TGTGCCAGCTGGGCTACTCCCTACGAGCAGTACTTC.

The chain combines TRBV29-1 with TRBJ2-3, with 9 nucleotides matching TRBD1. Trimming took 6 bases from V and 3 from J; bases not matched to a gene: 10. The CDR3 extends over 15 amino acids. Germline loops: CDR1 SQVTM, CDR2 ANQGSEA. The CDR3 nucleotides are TGCAGCGTAAAGGTCGGGACAGGGCTTACAGATACGCAGTATTTT. It specifies CSVKVGTGLTDTQYF.

V gene TRBV9 combines with J gene TRBJ2-2; D gene ambiguous. Germline V gene data show CDR1 as SGDLS and CDR2 as YYNGEE. V lost 7 bases and J lost 0, with 10 bases in between. The CDR3 spans 14 residues. The CDR3 spells CASSLDPNTGELFF. The CDR3 bases are TGTGCCAGCTCCCTGGACCCGAACACCGGGGAGCTGTTTTTT. Full variable domain (remainder filled in from reference TRBV9 and TRBJ2-2): DSGVTQTPKHLITATGQRVTLRCSPRSGDLSVYWYQQSLDQGLQFLIQYYNGEERAKGNILERFSAQQFPDLHSELNLSSLELGDSALYFCASSLDPNTGELFFGEGSRLTVL.

V gene TRBV2 combines with J gene TRBJ2-4, with D perhaps TRBD1 (6 bases). CDR1 SNHLY and CDR2 FYNNEI come from the germline V gene. This CDR3 is built from 15 residues. V lost 5 bases and J lost 6, with 17 bases in between. CDR3 residues: CASSNRVTAGNIQYF. As DNA, the CDR3 is TGTGCCAGCAGTAACAGGGTGACTGCGGGAAACATTCAGTACTTC. Using reference TRBV2 and TRBJ2-4 for the parts outside the CDR3, the full variable domain is EPEVTQTPSHQVTQMGQEVILRCVPISNHLYFYWYRQILGQKVEFLVSFYNNEISEKSEIFDDQFSVERPDGSNFTLKIRSTKLEDSAMYFCASSNRVTAGNIQYFGAGTRLSVL.

The chain has TRBV5-4 and TRBJ1-4; TRBD1 might be the D (6 bases). The CDR3 has 15 residues. The V gene's germline CDR1 is SGHNT and CDR2 YYREEE (reference sequence). V dropped 5 bases and J dropped 0 bases, with 11 bases sitting between them. CDR3 sequence (DNA): TGTGCCAGCAGTTTTCAGGGGACAACTAATGAAAAACTGTTTTTT. This sequence encodes CASSFQGTTNEKLFF. Filled out from reference TRBV5-4 and TRBJ1-4, the complete variable domain reads ETGVTQSPTHLIKTRGQQVTLRCSSQSGHNTVSWYQQALGQGPQFIFQYYREEENGRGNFPPRFSGLQFPNYSSELNVNALELDDSALYLCASSFQGTTNEKLFFGSGTQLSVL.

This clone was picked up a small number of times. The chain couples TRBV18 to TRBJ2-5; 9 nucleotides line up with TRBD2. The CDR3 has 13 amino acids. After removal of 9 bases from V and 1 base from J, the junction contained 3 bases not matched to a gene. Germline lookup yields CDR1 KGHSH and CDR2 LQKENI. CDR3 coding DNA: TGTGCCAGTGATAGCGGGGGCCAAGAGACCCAGTACTTC. As protein: CASDSGGQETQYF.

CDR3 sequence: CASSPTGGTDTQYF. In nucleotides, the CDR3 is TGTGCCAGCTCACCTACAGGTGGCACAGATACGCAGTATTTT. The chain is built from TRBV18 and TRBJ2-3; D possibly corresponds to TRBD1 (5 bases). Germline CDR1 KGHSH, CDR2 LQKENI. This CDR3 comprises 14 residues. Deletions cut 3 bases from V and 1 base from J, with 8 bases between.

The rearrangement uses TRBV7-9 and TRBJ2-3; D is unclear. Per germline, CDR1 SEHNR and CDR2 FQNEAQ (reference sequence). The V end was cut by 5 bases, the J end by 5 bases, with 14 bases between. The CDR3 extends over 14 amino acids. This CDR3 is CASSRSSREDTQYF. The DNA for the CDR3 is TGTGCCAGCAGCCGATCCTCTAGGGAAGATACGCAGTATTTT.

The chain couples TRBV6-2 or TRBV6-3 to TRBJ2-2; D not certain. Trimming left V 4 bases short and J 3 bases short, with 15 bases between. CDR1 is MNHEY and CDR2 is SVGEGT in the germline V gene. The CDR3 covers 16 residues. CDR3 protein: CASSFPLGFHTGELFF. CDR3 in DNA: TGTGCCAGCAGTTTCCCCCTCGGTTTTCACACCGGGGAGCTGTTTTTT.

This clone was counted a few times. The J gene is TRBJ1-2, the V gene TRBV29-1, with 8 bases matching TRBD1. V gave up 1 base and J gave up 7 bases; unmatched junction bases: 8. Germline V gene lookup returns CDR1 SQVTM and CDR2 ANQGSEA. The CDR3 length is 14 residues. The chain's CDR3 is CSVEGWTGKGGYTF. As DNA, the CDR3 is TGCAGCGTTGAAGGCTGGACAGGGAAAGGTGGCTACACCTTC. The complete variable domain, with remaining parts taken from reference TRBV29-1 and TRBJ1-2, reads SAVISQKPSRDICQRGTSLTIQCQVDSQVTMMFWYRQQPGQSLTLIATANQGSEATYESGFVIDKFPISRPNLTFSTLTVSNMSPEDSSIYLCSVEGWTGKGGYTFGSGTRLTVV.

A single count supports this clone. The V call is TRBV5-1, the J call TRBJ2-5; D is unresolved. The CDR3 is 15 amino acids. V was trimmed by 4 bases and J by 0 bases, leaving 13 bases between them. Germline V gene sequence: CDR1 SGHRS, CDR2 YFSETQ. The CDR3 nucleotides read TGCGCCAGCAGCCTCGGAGTAGATTACCAAGAGACCCAGTACTTC. The encoded protein is CASSLGVDYQETQYF.